Shown below are 10 T cell receptor beta chains from a single sample sequenced in a study of identical twins. TCRdb itself ran the 5' RACE reads through MiXCR, one entry per CDR3 protein. The sample has 430,000 or so distinct CDR3 sequences; roughly 26% are singletons. This sample was also put to use in a study of T cells expressing NK-cell markers.

The sequenced sample consisted of CD4+ T cells sorted from blood. The receptor source for this set is a woman aged 18-29 years in good health.

This chain uses TRBV5-1 with TRBJ2-3; 8 nucleotides line up with TRBD1. The CDR3 extends over 15 amino acids. V lost 4 bases to trimming and J lost 6 bases; unmatched junction nucleotides: 10. Germline-derived CDR1 and CDR2 are SGHRS and YFSETQ. The CDR3 protein is CASSRPGQGPDTQYF. CDR3 DNA sequence: TGCGCCAGCAGCCGACCTGGACAGGGTCCGGATACGCAGTATTTT.

This clonotype was counted only a few times. The genes are TRBV11-2 and TRBJ2-1, with TRBD2 matching over 12 bases. The length of the CDR3 is 18 residues. Looked up from germline, CDR1 is SGHAT and CDR2 is FQNNGV. Trimming took 6 bases from V and 1 from J; bases not matched to a gene: 10. In nucleotides, the CDR3 is TGTGCCAGCAGGGGCGGGGGACTAGCGGGTCTTTCCTACAATGAGCAGTTCTTC. It translates to CASRGGGLAGLSYNEQFF.

J is TRBJ1-1 and V is TRBV6-1; D is perhaps TRBD1 (6 bases). With 10 bases removed from V and 4 bases from J, the gap between germline ends came to 19 bases. CDR1 is MNHNS, CDR2 SASEGT, per germline. The CDR3 extends over 14 amino acids. The CDR3 is CATMQRRTATEAFF. The CDR3, as DNA: TGTGCCACTATGCAAAGGAGGACAGCCACTGAAGCTTTCTTT.

The chain has TRBV20-1 and TRBJ1-5; tentatively, D is TRBD1 (5 bases). This CDR3 comprises 13 residues. Germline CDR1 reads DFQATT; CDR2 reads SNEGSKA (reference sequence). Trimming shortened V by 6 bases and J by 6 bases, and 15 bases separated the two germline ends. CDR3 amino acids: CSAGRTGLQPQHF. CDR3 nucleotides: TGCAGTGCCGGTCGGACGGGACTTCAGCCCCAGCATTTT.

This chain links TRBV7-8 with TRBJ2-2, with 11 bases identical to TRBD2. The CDR3 runs to 16 residues. Looked up from germline, CDR1 is SGHVS and CDR2 is FQNEAQ. With V trimmed by 5 bases and J by 1 base, 3 bases remained unmatched. Here the CDR3 reads CASSPGLAVNTGELFF. The CDR3 nucleotides are TGTGCCAGCAGCCCGGGACTAGCGGTGAACACCGGGGAGCTGTTTTTT.

This clonotype was seen more than once but under ten times. The chain is built from TRBV5-1 and TRBJ2-3; D is unclear. CDR1 SGHRS and CDR2 YFSETQ come from the germline V gene. The CDR3 totals 14 residues. V was clipped by 2 bases and J by 6 bases, with 13 bases between them. The CDR3 sequence is CASSFPTAGDTQYF. The DNA for the CDR3 is TGCGCCAGCAGCTTCCCAACCGCCGGTGATACGCAGTATTTT.

This clonotype was observed a few times. The chain links TRBV20-1 to TRBJ1-3, with no clear D. CDR1 is DFQATT and CDR2 is SNEGSKA in the germline V gene (reference sequence). CDR3 size: 12 residues. V lost 6 bases, J lost 1 base, and 7 bases lay in between. CDR3 sequence: CSAVSSGNTIYF. CDR3 in DNA: TGCAGTGCGGTGTCGTCTGGAAACACCATATATTTT.

V is TRBV6-5 and J is TRBJ2-1; perhaps D is TRBD1 or TRBD2 (6 bases each). This CDR3 comprises 15 residues. Germline V gene sequence: CDR1 MNHEY, CDR2 SVGAGI. Trimming removed 0 bases at V and 8 bases at J, with 14 bases between. The CDR3 nucleotides read TGTGCCAGCAGTTACTCGGGGGGCGCTTACTATGAGCAGTTCTTC. Translated, it gives CASSYSGGAYYEQFF.

The V call is TRBV5-5, the J call TRBJ2-3; the match to TRBD2 covers 10 bases. CDR1 SGHKS and CDR2 YYEKEE come from the germline V gene (reference sequence). V shed 0 bases, J shed 6 bases, and the junction held 7 bases outside the gene matches. There are 16 residues in the CDR3. The CDR3 here is CASSLASGRAYDTQYF. CDR3 sequence (DNA): TGTGCCAGCAGCTTGGCCAGCGGGAGGGCCTATGATACGCAGTATTTT.

This chain connects TRBV5-1 to TRBJ1-1; TRBD1 agrees at 8 bases. Losses at the gene ends were 4 bases for V and 1 base for J; bases not matched to a gene: 6. The CDR3 sequence is 15 residues long. Looked up from germline, CDR1 is SGHRS and CDR2 is YFSETQ. The CDR3 DNA reads as TGCGCCAGCAGCACTGGACAGGGCGAGAACACTGAAGCTTTCTTT. It codes for CASSTGQGENTEAFF.